Reported below is one TCR beta chain. The antigen is undetermined. The entry originates in a study of cytomegalovirus exposure and HLA in healthy donors. About the study: From HLA-typed donors, an early data release held about 85 million unique TCRs.

It was with 60 Vbeta and 13 Jbeta primers that the PCR ran. The method was immunoSEQ multiplex PCR; TCRdb's version includes in-frame clones alone and lacks a portion of them. The table has almost 200,000 clones, around 75% seen once. CDR1 LNHDA and CDR2 SQIVND come from the germline V gene (reference sequence). Deletions cut 4 bases from V and 0 bases from J, with 13 bases between. CDR3 size: 15 residues. Broader study findings: A few of the chains that were CMV-associated were confirmed in vitro to be specific for CMV antigens.

The specimen was PBMCs. This clonotype originated in a male donor in good health and CMV-seropositive. The chain has TRBV19 and TRBJ2-7, with D maybe TRBD1 (6 bases). This CDR3 reads CASSTSGTNSYEQYF. In nucleotides, the CDR3 is TGTGCCAGTAGTACATCCGGGACAAACTCCTACGAGCAGTACTTC.